The clone carrying this T cell receptor (beta chain) was counted ten times or more. This CDR3 spans 16 amino acids. From germline, CDR1 is SEHNR and CDR2 FQNEAQ (reference sequence). Trimming removed 5 bases from V and 0 bases from J, with 17 bases in between. These data belong to a study of T-cell reconstitution after alpha-beta-depleted transplantation in children. Unique molecular identifiers were built into the TCRbeta library. TCRdb called the PCR reads again in MiXCR, with one record for every CDR3 protein. The sample has some 200,000 distinct CDR3 sequences; 13% to 15% are singletons. This clonotype originated in a human donor who donated a stem cell graft to a child with acute lymphoblastic leukemia. The source was PBMCs from the stem cell graft donor, collected from the stem cell graft. The chain joins TRBV7-9 to TRBJ2-7, with D possibly being TRBD1 or TRBD2 (5 bases each). The CDR3 sequence: CASSPVGGRDSYEQYF. The CDR3, as DNA: TGTGCCAGCAGCCCGGTTGGGGGAAGGGACTCCTACGAGCAGTACTTC. Full variable domain (outside the CDR3, taken from reference TRBV7-9 and TRBJ2-7): DTGVSQNPRHKITKRGQNVTFRCDPISEHNRLYWYRQTLGQGPEFLTYFQNEAQLEKSRLLSDRFSAERPKGSFSTLEIQRTEQGDSAMYLCASSPVGGRDSYEQYFGPGTRLTVT.